The 12 T cell receptor beta chains below were found in one sample sequenced in a study of blood T cell repertoires in COVID-19. Produced via immunoSEQ multiplex PCR; TCRdb's table is partial and in-frame only. Here the sample spans about 180,000 clones, just over 85% being singletons. The sequenced material came from peripheral blood. All receptors come from a man aged 50-59 years with active or convalescent COVID-19.

The chain has TRBV2 and TRBJ2-7, with D possibly TRBD2 on 6 matching bases. Germline V gene lookup returns CDR1 SNHLY and CDR2 FYNNEI. This CDR3 has 13 residues. The germline V and J ends were trimmed by 9 bases and 7 bases, with 19 bases remaining between them. CDR3 in DNA: TGTGCCAGGCCCCATGGAGGGTCGAGTGAGCAGTACTTC. Translating it yields CARPHGGSSEQYF.

The J gene is TRBJ2-2, the V gene TRBV4-2; 12 bases align to TRBD2. After removal of 0 bases from V and 6 bases from J, the junction contained 8 bases not matched to a gene. The CDR3 sequence is 18 residues long. Per germline, CDR1 LGHNA and CDR2 YNFKEQ. The CDR3 loop reads CASSQETSGSRASGELFF. In nucleotides, the CDR3 is TGTGCCAGCAGCCAAGAGACTAGCGGGAGTAGGGCGTCCGGGGAGCTGTTTTTT.

The rearrangement joins TRBV6-4 to TRBJ1-2; 11 nucleotides line up with TRBD1. Per the germline V gene, CDR1 is MRHNA and CDR2 is SNTAGT. This CDR3 has 14 amino acids. The J segment lost 7 bases and the V segment lost 4 bases, leaving 5 bases of the junction unmatched. CDR3 nucleotides: TGTGCCAGCAGTGCCGAGGGGACAGGGGGTGGCTACACCTTC. Translated, it gives CASSAEGTGGGYTF.

The rearrangement joins TRBV7-2 to TRBJ1-5; D possibly corresponds to TRBD1 (6 bases). Trimming took off 6 bases at V and 2 bases at J, with 8 bases between the two ends. This CDR3 has 13 residues. CDR1 and CDR2 (germline): SGHTA, FQGNSA. The CDR3 DNA reads TGTGCCAGCAGGACAGGCGGCAATCAGCCCCAGCATTTT. Amino acid sequence: CASRTGGNQPQHF.

The chain has TRBV10-3 and TRBJ1-3; D remains unclear. The CDR3 has 15 residues. V was clipped by 0 bases and J by 2 bases, with 8 bases between them. Germline assignment: CDR1 ENHRY and CDR2 SYGVKD. The CDR3 sequence: CAISESGGPGNTIYF. In DNA form, the CDR3 reads TGTGCCATCAGTGAGTCGGGAGGGCCTGGAAACACCATATATTTT.

This clone was detected only once. The V and J genes are TRBV18 and TRBJ1-5; TRBD1 is a possible D gene (5 bases). CDR1 is KGHSH and CDR2 is LQKENI in the germline V gene. CDR3 length: 15 amino acids. Deletions cut 5 bases from V and 1 base from J, with 12 bases between. This chain's CDR3 is CASSGQGRSNQPQHF. The CDR3 nucleotides are TGTGCCAGCTCAGGGCAGGGTCGGAGCAATCAGCCCCAGCATTTT.

This sequence joins TRBV5-6 and TRBJ1-3, with 8 bases aligning to TRBD1. This CDR3 has 18 residues. The V segment lost 0 bases and the J segment 2 bases; nucleotides outside the gene matches: 10. Germline V gene data show CDR1 as SGHDT and CDR2 as YYEEEE. CDR3 sequence reads: CASSLGLMDRVPGNTIYF. CDR3 bases: TGTGCCAGCAGCTTGGGATTAATGGACAGGGTCCCTGGAAACACCATATATTTT.

The rearrangement joins TRBV4-3 to TRBJ1-2; weak D call: TRBD1 (6 bases). Per the germline V gene, CDR1 is LGHNA and CDR2 is YSLEER. V was shortened by 1 base and J by 3 bases, with 15 bases between the two germline ends. The CDR3 is 16 residues long. In nucleotides, the CDR3 is TGCGCCAGCAGCCAAGTTGGGGGGGCCCGATACTATGGCTACACCTTC. It codes for CASSQVGGARYYGYTF.

In this sample, this clone turned up once. The J gene is TRBJ2-7, the V gene TRBV4-2; TRBD2 matches at 9 bases. The CDR3 runs 14 residues. CDR1 is LGHNA, CDR2 YNFKEQ, per germline. The J segment lost 3 bases and the V segment lost 2 bases, leaving 2 bases of the junction unmatched. The CDR3 spells CASSQRAGGYEQYF. CDR3 sequence (DNA): TGTGCCAGCAGCCAACGAGCGGGGGGCTACGAGCAGTACTTC.

The genes are TRBV11-2 and TRBJ2-7; TRBD1 might be the D (6 bases). The CDR3 extends over 15 amino acids. Trimming took off 0 bases at V and 2 bases at J, with 11 bases between the two ends. Germline lookup yields CDR1 SGHAT and CDR2 FQNNGV. CDR3 nucleotide sequence: TGTGCCAGCAGCTTAGAGAGGACAGAGACCTACGAGCAGTACTTC. It translates to CASSLERTETYEQYF.

The DNA of the CDR3 is TGTGCCAGCAGCTCCAGGGGGTGGGATGAAAAACTGTTTTTT. It yields the protein CASSSRGWDEKLFF. The chain joins TRBV9 to TRBJ1-4; 7 bases fit TRBD1. Germline CDR1 is SGDLS and CDR2 is YYNGEE. The V gene end was trimmed by 4 bases and the J gene end by 6 bases; junction bases not matched to a gene: 6. The CDR3 sequence is 14 residues long.

As for this clone: A junction boundary mismatches the germline segment, possibly from a read error. The chain has TRBV5-5 and TRBJ1-1, with D possibly matching TRBD1 (5 bases). Germline loops: CDR1 SGHKS, CDR2 YYEKEE (reference sequence). The CDR3 extends over 14 amino acids. CDR3 in DNA: TGTGCCAGCAGGTTGGGGCTGGTGTCCACTGAAGCTTTCTTT. It codes for CASRLGLVSTEAFF.